The 10 T cell receptor beta chains listed next were all sequenced from one sample in a study of blood T cell repertoires in COVID-19. Profiling relied on immunoSEQ multiplex PCR, and the TCRdb table lists in-frame clones only, not all of them. The sample holds approximately 160,000 clones, 60% to 80% seen once. Input material: peripheral blood. These receptors were taken from a man in his 70s with acute or convalescent COVID-19.

Of note for this clone: Other nucleotide sequences from this sample produce the same CDR3. This chain joins TRBV6-2 or TRBV6-3 and TRBJ2-2; 7 positions agree with TRBD2. V gave up 0 bases and J gave up 6 bases; unmatched junction bases: 1. The CDR3 extends over 14 amino acids. Germline V CDR1 and CDR2: MNHEY, SVGEGT. The CDR3 region is CASSYSRGAGELFF. The CDR3 DNA follows: TGTGCCAGCAGTTACTCCCGGGGGGCCGGGGAGCTGTTTTTT.

The sample holds a few counts of this clone. The same CDR3 arises from other DNA sequences in this sample as well. The V call is TRBV7-9, the J call TRBJ2-7, with TRBD2 as a possible D gene (7 bases). The CDR3 loop spans 15 amino acids. Trimming took off 1 base at V and 3 bases at J, with 13 bases between the two ends. Germline lookup yields CDR1 SEHNR and CDR2 FQNEAQ (reference sequence). The CDR3 loop is CASSLVSGGHYEQYF. The CDR3 DNA reads as TGTGCCAGCAGCTTAGTATCGGGGGGCCACTACGAGCAGTACTTC. Based on the CDR3 plus reference TRBV7-9 and TRBJ2-7, the full variable domain is DTGVSQNPRHKITKRGQNVTFRCDPISEHNRLYWYRQTLGQGPEFLTYFQNEAQLEKSRLLSDRFSAERPKGSFSTLEIQRTEQGDSAMYLCASSLVSGGHYEQYFGPGTRLTVT.

J is TRBJ2-5 and V is TRBV11-2, with D hard to call. CDR1 is SGHAT, CDR2 FQNNGV, per germline. The CDR3 is made up of 11 amino acids. Trimming removed 3 bases from V and 7 bases from J, with 6 bases in between. The CDR3 nucleotides read TGTGCCAGCAGCTTCATCGGGACCCAGTACTTC. Amino acid sequence: CASSFIGTQYF.

The V gene is TRBV19, the J gene TRBJ2-1; 10 bases map to TRBD2. The germline V gene has CDR1 LNHDA and CDR2 SQIVND (reference sequence). V lost 7 bases and J lost 7; bases outside the gene matches: 7. This CDR3 spans 14 amino acids. CDR3 protein: CASTQAGGRNEQFF. In nucleotides, the CDR3 is TGTGCCAGTACTCAAGCGGGAGGGCGGAATGAGCAGTTCTTC.

The chain has TRBV7-8 and TRBJ2-2; TRBD2 aligns across 11 bases. This CDR3 spans 16 amino acids. The germline V gene has CDR1 SGHVS and CDR2 FQNEAQ. V shed 7 bases, J shed 1 base, and the junction held 5 bases outside the gene matches. CDR3: CASIRGLAENTGELFF. The CDR3 coding sequence is TGTGCCAGCATCCGGGGACTAGCGGAGAACACCGGGGAGCTGTTTTTT.

The chain recombines TRBV25-1 with TRBJ2-5, with 7 bases identical to TRBD1. The CDR3 covers 14 residues. With V trimmed by 5 bases and J by 1 base, 4 bases remained unmatched. Germline CDR1 is MGHDK and CDR2 is SYGVNS. This CDR3 is CASSPRQGQETQYF. The CDR3 DNA follows: TGTGCCAGCAGTCCAAGACAGGGCCAAGAGACCCAGTACTTC.

The rearrangement joins TRBV5-4 to TRBJ1-1; the D gene is possibly TRBD1 (5 bases). The CDR3 has 16 amino acids. The V end was cut by 4 bases, the J end by 2 bases, with 18 bases between. Germline CDR1 reads SGHNT; CDR2 reads YYREEE (reference sequence). Written as DNA, the CDR3 is TGTGCCAGCAGCCGGGGGGGGAGACAGACTAACACTGAAGCTTTCTTT. Amino acids: CASSRGGRQTNTEAFF.

This clone showed up just once. The rearrangement uses TRBV7-9 and TRBJ1-4; the match to TRBD1 covers 7 bases. V was clipped by 5 bases and J by 12 bases; unmatched bases: 9. The CDR3 consists of 13 residues. CDR1 is SEHNR, CDR2 FQNEAQ, per germline (reference sequence). The CDR3 DNA sequence: TGTGCCAGCAGCCAACAGGGGACCGAGGAACTGTTTTTT. Translated, it gives CASSQQGTEELFF.

A note on this clone: The sample contains more than one DNA sequence encoding this CDR3. J is TRBJ1-2 and V is TRBV5-5; D perhaps matches TRBD1 (6 bases). This CDR3 contains 15 residues. V was pared by 0 bases and J by 5 bases, with 14 bases between. Germline lookup yields CDR1 SGHKS and CDR2 YYEKEE (reference sequence). CDR3 residues: CASSLDRAWIYGYTF. CDR3 DNA: TGTGCCAGCAGCTTGGACAGGGCCTGGATTTATGGCTACACCTTC. Full variable domain (outside the CDR3, taken from reference TRBV5-5 and TRBJ1-2): DAGVTQSPTHLIKTRGQQVTLRCSPISGHKSVSWYQQVLGQGPQFIFQYYEKEERGRGNFPDRFSARQFPNYSSELNVNALLLGDSALYLCASSLDRAWIYGYTFGSGTRLTVV.

This chain uses TRBV28 with TRBJ1-5; 10 bases agree with TRBD1. The germline V gene has CDR1 MDHEN and CDR2 SYDVKM. The CDR3 runs 17 residues. With V trimmed by 6 bases and J by 0 bases, 8 bases remained unmatched. The CDR3, as DNA: TGTGCCAGCAGGAACCGGGACAGGGGCTATAGCAATCAGCCCCAGCATTTT. This codes for CASRNRDRGYSNQPQHF.